This T cell receptor beta chain was sequenced during a study of cytomegalovirus exposure and HLA in healthy donors. Researchers ran the PCR with 60 Vbeta and 13 Jbeta primers. TCRdb's copy holds only in-frame clones and misses some; the assay was immunoSEQ multiplex PCR. The data show 200,000 or so clones, around 81% seen once. About this clone itself: What it binds is not known.

Trimming removed 4 bases at V and 5 bases at J, with 11 bases between. Germline CDR1 is MNHEY and CDR2 is SMNVEV (reference sequence). The CDR3 spans 14 residues. Study-wide results and limits: Common viral pathogens seemed, in a later analysis, to connect with several of the most significant clusters. It has been reported that TCR beta sequences accurately predicted the HLA-A and HLA-B alleles of most subjects. TCR beta V- and J-gene trimming was later associated with a missense DCLRE1C variant. Earlier analysis found most TCR beta V segments productive about 90% or about 30% of the time.

Material: PBMCs. The V gene is TRBV27, the J gene TRBJ1-4, with D unresolved. The sequence was obtained from a woman between 18 and 29 years old in good health and CMV-seropositive. The CDR3 DNA is TGTGCCAGCAGTTCAGGCAGCTTAAATGAAAAACTGTTTTTT. This sequence encodes CASSSGSLNEKLFF. Complete variable domain (other parts from reference TRBV27 and TRBJ1-4): EAQVTQNPRYLITVTGKKLTVTCSQNMNHEYMSWYRQDPGLGLRQIYYSMNVEVTDKGDVPEGYKVSRKEKRNFPLILESPSPNQTSLYFCASSSGSLNEKLFFGSGTQLSVL.